These 26 T cell receptor beta chains share one sample of origin, sequenced in a study of cytomegalovirus exposure and HLA in healthy donors. The PCR contained 60 Vbeta and 13 Jbeta primers. TCRdb's table, derived via immunoSEQ multiplex PCR, lists solely in-frame clones and lacks some. Among 95,000 to 150,000 clones listed, roughly 80% were seen once. Material for sequencing was PBMCs. These receptors were taken from a man aged 18 to 29 in good health and CMV-seropositive.

The chain employs TRBV19 and TRBJ1-1; tentatively, D is TRBD1 (5 bases). CDR1 is LNHDA, CDR2 SQIVND, per germline (reference sequence). The CDR3 has 14 residues. Deletions cut 9 bases from V and 3 bases from J, with 17 bases between. The CDR3 loop reads CASVWGSGDTEAFF. DNA of the CDR3: TGTGCCAGCGTTTGGGGGTCGGGGGACACTGAAGCTTTCTTT.

The chain is built from TRBV27 and TRBJ1-5, with D possibly TRBD1 on 5 matching bases. Looked up from germline, CDR1 is MNHEY and CDR2 is SMNVEV (reference sequence). This CDR3 has 15 residues. Trimming shortened V by 0 bases and J by 3 bases, and 9 bases separated the two germline ends. The CDR3 sequence: CASSLSGGYNQPQHF. The CDR3 DNA sequence: TGTGCCAGCAGTTTATCGGGGGGATACAATCAGCCCCAGCATTTT.

The rearrangement links TRBV30 to TRBJ2-7; TRBD2 matches 8 bases. The CDR3 loop spans 14 amino acids. The V gene's germline CDR1 is GTSNPN and CDR2 SVGIG (reference sequence). V was pared by 0 bases and J by 7 bases, with 8 bases of the junction left unmatched. CDR3 protein: CAWSVQAGAGEQYF. The CDR3 coding sequence is TGTGCCTGGAGTGTCCAAGCGGGGGCGGGAGAGCAGTACTTC.

Here the CDR3 DNA reads TGTGCCAGCAGTTACTCCCCGGGTAATCCTTCCTACGAGCAGTACTTC. It yields the protein CASSYSPGNPSYEQYF. The chain has TRBV6-5 and TRBJ2-7; D uncertain. Trimming took 0 bases from V and 1 from J, leaving 13 bases between them. This CDR3 contains 16 residues. Germline CDR1 is MNHEY and CDR2 is SVGAGI.

This chain links TRBV2 with TRBJ2-2, with TRBD1 matching 7 bases. Losses at the gene ends were 6 bases for V and 1 base for J; bases not matched to a gene: 5. Germline CDR1 is SNHLY and CDR2 is FYNNEI. This CDR3 is built from 15 residues. The CDR3 region is CASSLQGQNTGELFF. CDR3 nucleotides: TGTGCCAGCAGCCTACAGGGGCAGAACACCGGGGAGCTGTTTTTT.

The chain links TRBV15 to TRBJ2-5; no reliable D call. This CDR3 comprises 15 residues. Germline CDR1 LNHNV, CDR2 YYDKDF (reference sequence). Trimming took 1 base from V and 5 from J, leaving 14 bases between them. Written as DNA, the CDR3 is TGTGCCACCAGCAGAGCTCCAACGGCCGGGGAGACCCAGTACTTC. Protein sequence: CATSRAPTAGETQYF.

This chain links TRBV5-4 with TRBJ2-1; TRBD2 matches 9 bases. Germline assignment: CDR1 SGHNT and CDR2 YYREEE (reference sequence). The CDR3 totals 15 residues. V trimming: 7 bases; J trimming: 3 bases; junction bases outside the gene matches: 8. CDR3 nucleotide sequence: TGTGCCAGCCGGCCTAGCGGGGCTGACTACAATGAGCAGTTCTTC. Translating gives CASRPSGADYNEQFF.

This clone was counted only a few times. V and J are TRBV2 and TRBJ2-5; a weak D match, TRBD2 (6 bases). The V and J ends lost 7 bases and 2 bases respectively, with 14 bases between them. Germline CDR1 and CDR2: SNHLY and FYNNEI. The CDR3 spans 14 residues. CDR3 DNA sequence: TGTGCCAGCACCCGTGCGGGGATACAAGAGACCCAGTACTTC. Encoded protein: CASTRAGIQETQYF.

The V call is TRBV18, the J call TRBJ1-3; D may be TRBD1 (6 bases). CDR1 and CDR2 (germline): KGHSH, LQKENI. The CDR3 sequence is 12 residues long. V gave up 3 bases and J gave up 8 bases, with 8 bases separating them. The CDR3 DNA is TGTGCCAGCTCACCGCAGGGGTACACCATATATTTT. It encodes CASSPQGYTIYF.

The V gene is TRBV25-1, the J gene TRBJ2-7; 7 bases align to TRBD1. Germline-derived CDR1 and CDR2 are MGHDK and SYGVNS. The J segment lost 4 bases and the V segment lost 4 bases, leaving 4 bases of the junction unmatched. The CDR3 sequence is 13 residues long. CDR3 sequence reads: CASSALQGYEQYF. In DNA, the CDR3 is TGTGCCAGCAGTGCCTTACAGGGGTACGAGCAGTACTTC.

This clone was observed a handful of times. V gene TRBV6-1 combines with J gene TRBJ1-5, with D tentatively TRBD1 (6 bases). Germline V gene data show CDR1 as MNHNS and CDR2 as SASEGT. The V gene lost 5 bases and the J gene lost 5 bases, with 13 bases spanning the gap. This CDR3 comprises 14 residues. The CDR3 region has the DNA TGTGCCAGCAGTTCAGGGGTAGAGGATCAGCCCCAGCATTTT. It yields the protein CASSSGVEDQPQHF.

The CDR3 coding sequence is TGCAGTGACAGGACGGGCTACACCTTC. Its translation: CSDRTGYTF. The rearrangement links TRBV20-1 to TRBJ1-2; TRBD1 might be the D (5 bases). CDR3 length: 9 amino acids. V was clipped by 7 bases and J by 8 bases, with 8 bases between them. Per the germline V gene, CDR1 is DFQATT and CDR2 is SNEGSKA (reference sequence).

Comment on this clone: An end of the junction differs from the germline gene, which may be a read error. V and J are TRBV11-2 and TRBJ1-2, with TRBD1 identical over 8 bases. Germline V gene sequence: CDR1 SGHAT, CDR2 FQNNGV. The CDR3 extends over 12 amino acids. This chain's CDR3 is CASSFLRGRSAF. The CDR3 DNA is TGTGCCAGCAGCTTTCTCAGGGGGCGATCGGCCTTC.

The V call is TRBV5-6, the J call TRBJ2-1; D unresolved. This CDR3 has 17 residues. The V gene's germline CDR1 is SGHDT and CDR2 YYEEEE. The V end lost 0 bases, the J end lost 4 bases, and 17 bases lay between the germline ends. CDR3 residues: CASSLAFGVTSYNEQFF. DNA of the CDR3: TGTGCCAGCAGCTTGGCCTTCGGAGTAACTTCTTACAATGAGCAGTTCTTC.

The rearrangement uses TRBV6-6 and TRBJ2-5; D may be TRBD2 (6 bases). This CDR3 has 15 residues. Trimming removed 2 bases at V and 2 bases at J, with 12 bases between. Germline-derived CDR1 and CDR2 are MNHNY and SVGAGI (reference sequence). CDR3 sequence reads: CASSYHRGLQETQYF. The CDR3 DNA is TGTGCCAGCAGTTACCATCGGGGGTTGCAAGAGACCCAGTACTTC.

V usage is TRBV7-6 and J usage is TRBJ2-5; D may be TRBD2 (5 bases). The CDR3 runs to 15 residues. Germline CDR1 is SGHVS and CDR2 is FNYEAQ. V was pared by 1 base and J by 2 bases, with 11 bases between. CDR3 bases: TGTGCCAGCAGCTTAGTTCAGAGCGGACAAGAGACCCAGTACTTC. This encodes CASSLVQSGQETQYF.

The rearrangement links TRBV2 to TRBJ1-3; 7 bases fit TRBD1. V lost 7 bases to trimming and J lost 0 bases; unmatched junction nucleotides: 9. Germline loops: CDR1 SNHLY, CDR2 FYNNEI. There are 16 residues in the CDR3. DNA for the CDR3: TGTGCCAGCACCGGGGACAGCGGTATCTCTGGAAACACCATATATTTT. It encodes CASTGDSGISGNTIYF.

The chain combines TRBV4-1 with TRBJ1-2; D gene unclear. CDR1 and CDR2 from the germline V gene are MGHRA and YSYEKL. The length of the CDR3 is 13 residues. V was pared by 0 bases and J by 4 bases, with 6 bases between. Here the CDR3 reads CASSQDLAYGYTF. CDR3 in DNA: TGCGCCAGCAGCCAAGATTTGGCCTATGGCTACACCTTC.

V is TRBV28 and J is TRBJ1-2, with D possibly being TRBD1 (5 bases). Per germline, CDR1 MDHEN and CDR2 SYDVKM. With 5 bases removed from V and 7 bases from J, the gap between germline ends came to 14 bases. This CDR3 has 13 amino acids. The CDR3 protein is CASSIGQGSGYTF. The DNA of the CDR3 is TGTGCCAGCAGTATAGGGCAGGGATCTGGCTACACCTTC.

This clone was observed a few times. The J gene is TRBJ2-7, the V gene TRBV6-5; 12 bases match TRBD1. Germline CDR1 reads MNHEY; CDR2 reads SVGAGI. V shed 5 bases, J shed 4 bases, and the junction held 3 bases outside the gene matches. The CDR3 spans 14 residues. CDR3: CASSRDRGLYEQYF. DNA of the CDR3: TGTGCCAGCAGTAGGGACAGGGGGCTATACGAGCAGTACTTC.

The chain combines TRBV2 with TRBJ1-5; D may be TRBD1 (6 bases). The length of the CDR3 is 16 residues. Looked up from germline, CDR1 is SNHLY and CDR2 is FYNNEI. V lost 8 bases to trimming and J lost 0 bases, with 17 bases between them. CDR3 loop: CASRLDSEYSNQPQHF. DNA of the CDR3: TGTGCCAGCCGGTTGGACAGCGAGTATAGCAATCAGCCCCAGCATTTT.

The chain is built from TRBV5-6 and TRBJ1-2; D is possibly TRBD1 (5 bases). V dropped 7 bases and J dropped 2 bases, with 12 bases sitting between them. CDR1 SGHDT and CDR2 YYEEEE come from the germline V gene. This CDR3 has 13 residues. CDR3 in amino acids: CASGLGLNYGYTF. As DNA, the CDR3 is TGTGCCAGCGGGTTGGGACTCAACTATGGCTACACCTTC. Full variable domain (outside the CDR3, taken from reference TRBV5-6 and TRBJ1-2): DAGVTQSPTHLIKTRGQQVTLRCSPKSGHDTVSWYQQALGQGPQFIFQYYEEEERQRGNFPDRFSGHQFPNYSSELNVNALLLGDSALYLCASGLGLNYGYTFGSGTRLTVV.

This chain joins TRBV28 and TRBJ2-1; D not certain. V lost 8 bases and J lost 0, with 8 bases in between. CDR3 length equals 13 residues. Looked up from germline, CDR1 is MDHEN and CDR2 is SYDVKM. The CDR3 DNA reads TGTGCCAGCGGTGGCAGCTCCTACAATGAGCAGTTCTTC. This sequence encodes CASGGSSYNEQFF.

This clone was detected once. The chain joins TRBV7-6 to TRBJ1-6, with TRBD1 matching over 9 bases. V lost 1 base and J lost 6; bases outside the gene matches: 4. CDR1 and CDR2 (germline): SGHVS, FNYEAQ. The CDR3 contains 16 residues. The chain's CDR3 is CASSLGGQGGNSPLHF. As DNA, the CDR3 is TGTGCCAGCAGCTTAGGGGGACAGGGTGGTAATTCACCCCTCCACTTT.

The rearrangement joins TRBV30 to TRBJ2-1; tentatively, D is TRBD2 (6 bases). The germline gives CDR1 GTSNPN, CDR2 SVGIG (reference sequence). The CDR3 is 12 residues long. V lost 4 bases to trimming and J lost 9 bases, with 13 bases between them. This CDR3 reads CAWTAGQGEQFF. CDR3 DNA sequence: TGTGCCTGGACTGCGGGGCAGGGTGAGCAGTTCTTC.

This chain links TRBV27 with TRBJ1-1; TRBD1 aligns across 9 bases. CDR1 MNHEY and CDR2 SMNVEV come from the germline V gene (reference sequence). With 6 bases clipped from V and 5 bases from J, the junction kept 7 bases outside the gene matches. The CDR3 length is 14 residues. The CDR3 region is CASRPRTGDTEAFF. The CDR3 DNA reads TGTGCCAGCAGGCCCCGGACAGGGGATACTGAAGCTTTCTTT.